This entry features one T cell receptor (beta chain) sequence. This clonotype was observed a few times. Its antigen is still unknown. No per-base quality is available; no much larger clone lies one base away. Sample treatment or condition, as interpreted from the label and publication: in vitro stimulation with specific CMV peptide epitopes to enrich CMV-specific T cells. This sample is drawn from a study of T cell repertoires in cytomegalovirus infection (dated by TCRdb to the late 2010s). Context from the whole study: Recently identified HLA-C-restricted CMV epitopes, whose presentation resists viral immunomodulation, were targeted by peptide stimulations together with well-studied HLA-B-restricted epitopes. The HLA type of each donor mattered for the analysis, because public TCR beta signatures pointed to carriage of CMV infection along with the matching HLA type. Results and caveats for the whole study, not just this receptor: The ex vivo response was dominated by HLA-C-restricted CMV-specific TCR beta clonotypes, which also provided the single most frequent clonotype in two of eight donors. Cumulative frequency of public TCR beta family members discriminated carriers of CMV infection plus the relevant HLA type in this cohort and an independent roughly 340-donor cohort.

Sequenced on an Illumina HiSeq 1500. Starting from the raw public reads, TCRdb applied fastp trimming at Q25, assembled clones with MiXCR and retained in-frame beta chains. Entries that share a CDR3 protein sequence are merged under the most common genes and DNA. The sample table lists hundreds of thousands of distinct CDR3 sequences, roughly 33% of them with a count of one. 9.5% to 15% of the sample is held by the ten biggest clonotypes. The germline V and J ends show losses of 4 bases and 5 bases respectively, and no gene match explains 18 bases of the junction. Counted from cysteine to valine, this CDR3 has 18 amino acids. The DNA shown is the 54-base CDR3, in frame from base 1. The germline V gene gives CDR1 as MDHEN and CDR2 as SYDVKM.

This TCR derives from a human donor in good health (CMV status not recorded). Some clones in this sample may be carry-over from other donors' samples. The sample in question was cultured CD8+ T cells from PBMCs, obtained from culture after CMV antigen stimulation. Rearrangement joined TRBV28 to TRBJ2-7, with 9 central nucleotides matching TRBD1. The DNA sequence is as follows: TGTGCCAGCAGTTCCGTCCCGGGACAGGGACGGGGAGTCGACGAGCAGTACGTC. The encoded protein is CASSSVPGQGRGVDEQYV.